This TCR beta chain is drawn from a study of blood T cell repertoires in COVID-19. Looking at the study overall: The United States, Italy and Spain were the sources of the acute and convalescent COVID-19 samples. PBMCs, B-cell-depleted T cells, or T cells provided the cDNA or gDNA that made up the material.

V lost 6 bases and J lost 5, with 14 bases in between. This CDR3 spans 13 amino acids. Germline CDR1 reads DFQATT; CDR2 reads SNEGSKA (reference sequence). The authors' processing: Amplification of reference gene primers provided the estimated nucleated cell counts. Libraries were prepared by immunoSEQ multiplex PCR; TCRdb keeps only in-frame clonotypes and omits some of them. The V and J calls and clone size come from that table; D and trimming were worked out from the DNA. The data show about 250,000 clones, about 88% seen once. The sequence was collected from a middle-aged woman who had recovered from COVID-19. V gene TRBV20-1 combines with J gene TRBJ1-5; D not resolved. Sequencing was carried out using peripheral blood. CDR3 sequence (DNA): TGCAGTGCGAGTGGCGTACTGGATCAGCCCCAGCATTTT. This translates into CSASGVLDQPQHF.